The sample holds a few counts of the clone carrying this TCR beta chain. Sequence at one end of the junction differs from germline and may be a read error. The sample comes from a study of cytomegalovirus exposure and HLA in healthy donors. Germline CDR1 and CDR2: SGHVS and FQNEAQ. The CDR3 totals 13 residues. PCR employed 60 Vbeta and 13 Jbeta primers. Some clones are missing from TCRdb's copy, which holds only in-frame ones; the method was immunoSEQ multiplex PCR. The repertoire includes over 200,000 clones, about three quarters of them detected once, and 2.7% sits in the top ten. The clonotype was recovered from a woman aged 55-69 years in good health and CMV-seropositive. The sample consisted of PBMCs. The chain joins TRBV7-8 to TRBJ2-7, with D tentatively TRBD1 (5 bases). CDR3 DNA: TGTTCCAGCAAGTCAGGGCCGGCCTACGAGCAGTACTTC. Its protein is CSSKSGPAYEQYF.